These 19 T cell receptor beta chains originate from one sample sequenced in a study of shared clonotypes between healthy human individuals. Data came from immunoSEQ multiplex PCR; TCRdb stores just in-frame clones and leaves some out. The data hold approximately 2,000,000 clones, with 92% observed a single time. Sequenced input: naive CD4+ T cells from PBMCs. The sample's subset: CD45RA+ positively selected. All receptors come from a man younger than 30 in good health. Some clones in this sample may be carry-over from other donors' samples.

This clone was counted once. The chain joins TRBV7-9 to TRBJ2-7, with TRBD2 matching 14 bases. V shed 5 bases, J shed 2 bases, and the junction held 2 bases outside the gene matches. This CDR3 is 15 amino acids long. Germline V lookup: CDR1 SEHNR, CDR2 FQNEAQ (reference sequence). The CDR3 is CASSRGLAGAYEQYF. Here the CDR3 DNA reads TGTGCCAGCAGCCGGGGACTAGCGGGAGCCTACGAGCAGTACTTC.

The chain recombines TRBV2 with TRBJ2-7; perhaps TRBD2 as D (5 bases). Germline V CDR1 and CDR2: SNHLY, FYNNEI. Trimming cost V 2 bases and J 2 bases, with 10 bases left between them. This CDR3 region has 14 residues. CDR3: CASSESSAAYEQYF. CDR3 nucleotides: TGTGCCAGCAGTGAAAGTAGCGCTGCCTACGAGCAGTACTTC.

The V and J genes are TRBV2 and TRBJ2-5, with 8 bases fitting TRBD1. This CDR3 is 14 amino acids long. Germline lookup yields CDR1 SNHLY and CDR2 FYNNEI. Trimming cost V 7 bases and J 0 bases; bases outside gene matches: 4. CDR3 sequence: CASNNRGDQETQYF. CDR3 DNA sequence: TGTGCCAGCAATAACAGGGGGGACCAAGAGACCCAGTACTTC. The whole variable domain, filled in from reference TRBV2 and TRBJ2-5, reads EPEVTQTPSHQVTQMGQEVILRCVPISNHLYFYWYRQILGQKVEFLVSFYNNEISEKSEIFDDQFSVERPDGSNFTLKIRSTKLEDSAMYFCASNNRGDQETQYFGPGTRLLVL.

This clone was seen a handful of times. The sample contains more than one DNA sequence encoding this CDR3. CDR3 amino acids: CSARTGPNTEAFF. The CDR3 nucleotides are TGCAGCGCCCGAACAGGGCCGAACACTGAAGCTTTCTTT. The rearrangement joins TRBV29-1 to TRBJ1-1; possibly TRBD1 for D (6 bases). In germline, CDR1 is SQVTM, CDR2 ANQGSEA. The CDR3 extends over 13 amino acids. Trimming removed 7 bases at V and 1 base at J, with 13 bases between. The full variable domain, its missing parts supplied by reference TRBV29-1 and TRBJ1-1, is SAVISQKPSRDICQRGTSLTIQCQVDSQVTMMFWYRQQPGQSLTLIATANQGSEATYESGFVIDKFPISRPNLTFSTLTVSNMSPEDSSIYLCSARTGPNTEAFFGQGTRLTVV.

The chain is built from TRBV7-9 and TRBJ2-2; D not certain. This CDR3 region has 16 residues. From germline, CDR1 is SEHNR and CDR2 FQNEAQ (reference sequence). Between the trimmed V and J ends, which lost 1 base and 2 bases, there was a span of 11 bases. DNA for the CDR3: TGTGCCAGCAGCTTAGGCAGGCGCTTCAACACCGGGGAGCTGTTTTTT. Its protein is CASSLGRRFNTGELFF.

Only one count was recorded for this clone. The chain joins TRBV11-2 to TRBJ1-2; D is perhaps TRBD1 (5 bases). The V gene lost 2 bases and the J gene lost 8 bases, with 18 bases spanning the gap. CDR3 length equals 15 residues. Per the germline V gene, CDR1 is SGHAT and CDR2 is FQNNGV. CDR3 sequence: CASSLRAGPTRGYTF. The CDR3 bases are TGTGCCAGCAGCTTAAGGGCGGGGCCGACTCGGGGCTACACCTTC.

CDR3 sequence: CASSRGEPNTEAFF. DNA for the CDR3: TGCGCCAGCAGCAGAGGAGAACCGAACACTGAAGCTTTCTTT. The gene calls are TRBV5-1 and TRBJ1-1; D call uncertain. The CDR3 length is 14 residues. Germline V gene lookup returns CDR1 SGHRS and CDR2 YFSETQ. The V gene lost 4 bases and the J gene lost 1 base, with 11 bases spanning the gap.

The chain recombines TRBV10-1 with TRBJ1-2, with a possible D match to TRBD1 (6 bases). This CDR3 has 13 amino acids. V was shortened by 4 bases and J by 2 bases, with 8 bases between the two germline ends. Germline V CDR1 and CDR2: WNHNN, SYGVQD (reference sequence). The CDR3: CASSATGNYGYTF. CDR3 coding DNA: TGCGCCAGCAGTGCTACAGGGAACTATGGCTACACCTTC.

In nucleotides, the CDR3 is TGTGCCAGCAGCGGAGGACAGAGGGAGACCCAGTACTTC. As protein: CASSGGQRETQYF. The V call is TRBV9, the J call TRBJ2-5; D might be TRBD1 (6 bases). The V end lost 3 bases, the J end lost 5 bases, and 11 bases lay between the germline ends. Looked up from germline, CDR1 is SGDLS and CDR2 is YYNGEE. The CDR3 loop spans 13 amino acids.

This sequence joins TRBV7-9 and TRBJ2-3; 14 bases fit TRBD2. Germline-derived CDR1 and CDR2 are SEHNR and FQNEAQ (reference sequence). V was pared by 3 bases and J by 0 bases, with 2 bases of the junction left unmatched. There are 17 residues in the CDR3. As DNA, the CDR3 is TGTGCCAGCAGCTTTGGGACTAGCGGGAGTAGCACAGATACGCAGTATTTT. As protein: CASSFGTSGSSTDTQYF. Variable domain in full (rest from reference TRBV7-9 and TRBJ2-3): DTGVSQNPRHKITKRGQNVTFRCDPISEHNRLYWYRQTLGQGPEFLTYFQNEAQLEKSRLLSDRFSAERPKGSFSTLEIQRTEQGDSAMYLCASSFGTSGSSTDTQYFGPGTRLTVL.

The chain is built from TRBV7-2 and TRBJ2-1; D possibly corresponds to TRBD1 (6 bases). The CDR3 extends over 15 amino acids. V was shortened by 5 bases and J by 6 bases, with 17 bases between the two germline ends. The V gene's germline CDR1 is SGHTA and CDR2 FQGNSA. CDR3 residues: CASSLNGQGRNEQFF. CDR3 in DNA: TGTGCCAGCAGCCTGAATGGCCAGGGGCGCAATGAGCAGTTCTTC.

This chain connects TRBV27 to TRBJ2-1; D call uncertain. V lost 5 bases and J 2 bases, leaving 10 bases between the germline ends. Germline V gene lookup returns CDR1 MNHEY and CDR2 SMNVEV (reference sequence). There are 14 residues in the CDR3. CDR3 coding DNA: TGTGCCAGCAGTAACACCGGGCCCTACAATGAGCAGTTCTTC. This codes for CASSNTGPYNEQFF.

This clone appeared once. V usage is TRBV5-6 and J usage is TRBJ2-1; D ambiguous. The V end lost 1 base, the J end lost 7 bases, and 15 bases lay between the germline ends. CDR3 length: 15 residues. Germline lookup yields CDR1 SGHDT and CDR2 YYEEEE. The CDR3 nucleotides are TGTGCCAGCAGCTTGTTGGAGCTCGGTGGGAATGAGCAGTTCTTC. Translating gives CASSLLELGGNEQFF.

The chain joins TRBV9 to TRBJ2-3; weak D call: TRBD2 (7 bases). CDR1 is SGDLS, CDR2 YYNGEE, per germline. CDR3 size: 17 residues. V was trimmed by 3 bases and J by 2 bases, leaving 19 bases between them. DNA of the CDR3: TGTGCCAGCAGCGAGGGGAGGGACACCTCCTTCACAGATACGCAGTATTTT. Translation: CASSEGRDTSFTDTQYF. The complete variable domain, with remaining parts taken from reference TRBV9 and TRBJ2-3, reads DSGVTQTPKHLITATGQRVTLRCSPRSGDLSVYWYQQSLDQGLQFLIQYYNGEERAKGNILERFSAQQFPDLHSELNLSSLELGDSALYFCASSEGRDTSFTDTQYFGPGTRLTVL.

A few counts support this clone. The V call is TRBV28, the J call TRBJ1-2; D might be TRBD1 (5 bases). The CDR3 is 13 amino acids. Germline CDR1 MDHEN, CDR2 SYDVKM. V was clipped by 2 bases and J by 6 bases, with 10 bases between them. CDR3 DNA: TGTGCCAGCAGTTTACTACAGGACCATGGCTACACCTTC. Translation gives CASSLLQDHGYTF.

The chain has TRBV2 and TRBJ2-1; 12 nucleotides line up with TRBD1. After removal of 7 bases from V and 8 bases from J, the junction contained 12 bases not matched to a gene. Germline assignment: CDR1 SNHLY and CDR2 FYNNEI. The CDR3 covers 16 residues. CDR3 loop: CASIPFRDRGRDEQFF. CDR3 nucleotide sequence: TGTGCCAGCATCCCTTTCCGGGACAGGGGGCGAGATGAGCAGTTCTTC.

The CDR3 nucleotides are TGTGCCACCAGCAGTATTGAGGGAATCCGGGGTAATGAAAAACTGTTTTTT. Residues: CATSSIEGIRGNEKLFF. V gene TRBV15 combines with J gene TRBJ1-4; D is undetermined. In germline, CDR1 is LNHNV, CDR2 YYDKDF (reference sequence). The CDR3 runs to 17 residues. The V gene lost 3 bases and the J gene lost 4 bases, with 18 bases spanning the gap.

The chain uses TRBV4-2 and TRBJ1-2; D not certain. This CDR3 is built from 17 residues. Trimming shortened V by 1 base and J by 8 bases, and 23 bases separated the two germline ends. From germline, CDR1 is LGHNA and CDR2 YNFKEQ. CDR3 DNA sequence: TGTGCCAGCAGCCAAGCGATTTCTCGCGGCTTTTCGGGCGGCTACACCTTC. Translated: CASSQAISRGFSGGYTF.

This sequence joins TRBV6-6 and TRBJ1-1; D is undetermined. The V gene lost 6 bases and the J gene lost 6 bases, with 17 bases spanning the gap. The CDR3 runs to 14 residues. Germline V gene data show CDR1 as MNHNY and CDR2 as SVGAGI (reference sequence). The CDR3 here is CASRSSGSGAEAFF. The CDR3 coding sequence is TGTGCCAGCAGGTCCAGCGGGAGTGGCGCTGAAGCTTTCTTT.